A selection of T cell receptor beta chains follows, all from one sample in a study of beta chain features in type 1 diabetes. TCRdb's copy holds only in-frame clones and misses some; the assay was immunoSEQ multiplex PCR. The repertoire has 300,000 to 400,000 clones, about 13% of them found once; the top ten carry 0.015%. The sample taken for sequencing was naive CD4+ T cells from blood. These receptors were collected from a woman in her late teens or twenties with type 1 diabetes. CDR3s include the opening cysteine and the closing phenylalanine or tryptophan. Fields, in order: V gene, J gene, CDR3 protein.

v_call: TRBV11-2
j_call: TRBJ2-5
cdr3_aa: CASSLVQGWQETQYF

v_call: TRBV30
j_call: TRBJ2-2
cdr3_aa: CAWRGFWGGAGELFF

v_call: TRBV27
j_call: TRBJ2-6
cdr3_aa: CASSRLAGGPGANVLTF

v_call: TRBV11-2
j_call: TRBJ2-1
cdr3_aa: CASSSIGGTGGYNEQFF

v_call: TRBV5-1
j_call: TRBJ1-4
cdr3_aa: CASSLTGTGREKLFF

v_call: TRBV5-1
j_call: TRBJ2-5
cdr3_aa: CASSTAGLAGWEETQYF

v_call: TRBV6-5
j_call: TRBJ2-3
cdr3_aa: CASSFGRGTDTQYF

v_call: TRBV6-6
j_call: TRBJ2-2
cdr3_aa: CASNGRVSNTGELFF

v_call: TRBV15
j_call: TRBJ1-1
cdr3_aa: CATSREGGTEAFF

v_call: TRBV10-3
j_call: TRBJ2-1
cdr3_aa: CAISLAAPDNEQFF

v_call: TRBV7-7
j_call: TRBJ2-3
cdr3_aa: CASSLGGEDTQYF

v_call: TRBV28
j_call: TRBJ2-7
cdr3_aa: CASSRSGPTSYEQYF

v_call: TRBV7-2
j_call: TRBJ2-7
cdr3_aa: CASSPDRGRGEQYF

v_call: TRBV9
j_call: TRBJ2-3
cdr3_aa: CASSVGTSGAPTDTQYF

v_call: TRBV7-3
j_call: TRBJ2-5
cdr3_aa: CASSSTPGNVETQYF

v_call: TRBV2
j_call: TRBJ2-2
cdr3_aa: CASRGGTSGLNTGELFF

v_call: TRBV28
j_call: TRBJ2-5
cdr3_aa: CASSLRLGGGETQYF

v_call: TRBV5-1
j_call: TRBJ2-5
cdr3_aa: CASSLTGGTTQETQYF

v_call: TRBV29-1
j_call: TRBJ2-1
cdr3_aa: CSVRVGSGSTHEQFF

v_call: TRBV29-1
j_call: TRBJ1-2
cdr3_aa: CSGLTGLNYGYTF

v_call: TRBV6-1
j_call: TRBJ2-5
cdr3_aa: CASTPGLAGRETQYF

v_call: TRBV4-3
j_call: TRBJ1-4
cdr3_aa: CASSQGQGNEKLFF

v_call: TRBV4-1
j_call: TRBJ1-2
cdr3_aa: CASSPGDYGYTF

v_call: TRBV6-5
j_call: TRBJ1-2
cdr3_aa: CASSQGYGYTF

v_call: TRBV19
j_call: TRBJ2-5
cdr3_aa: CASSIGPSRETQYF

v_call: TRBV5-1
j_call: TRBJ2-4
cdr3_aa: CASSLFSPGPKNIQYF

v_call: TRBV27
j_call: TRBJ2-7
cdr3_aa: CASSIRQALSPYKQYF

v_call: TRBV28
j_call: TRBJ1-2
cdr3_aa: CASSLNGGGGGYTF

v_call: TRBV4-2
j_call: TRBJ2-3
cdr3_aa: CASSQEAGGGNTQYF

v_call: TRBV28
j_call: TRBJ2-1
cdr3_aa: CASSYLRGGYGKQFF

v_call: TRBV2
j_call: TRBJ2-3
cdr3_aa: CASVFDRASTDTQYF

v_call: TRBV5-1
j_call: TRBJ2-1
cdr3_aa: CASSSGQYNEQFF

v_call: TRBV6-5
j_call: TRBJ1-1
cdr3_aa: CASSYRPEVLPAEAFF

v_call: TRBV11-3
j_call: TRBJ2-2
cdr3_aa: CASSFLFGPGGTGELFF

v_call: TRBV29-1
j_call: TRBJ1-2
cdr3_aa: CSGTTGDEISYGYTF

v_call: TRBV28
j_call: TRBJ2-7
cdr3_aa: CASTGQVGGDYEQYF

v_call: TRBV11-3
j_call: TRBJ2-2
cdr3_aa: CASTGTGENTGELFF

v_call: TRBV18
j_call: TRBJ1-4
cdr3_aa: CASSPRRDNEKLFF

v_call: TRBV10-3
j_call: TRBJ2-7
cdr3_aa: CAITRTGFSEQYF

v_call: TRBV5-4
j_call: TRBJ1-1
cdr3_aa: CASSLALGRNTEAFF

v_call: TRBV7-2
j_call: TRBJ2-2
cdr3_aa: CASSRLSGTPSTGELFF

v_call: TRBV11-2
j_call: TRBJ1-4
cdr3_aa: CASSLGVVSTNEKLFF

v_call: TRBV1
j_call: TRBJ2-7
cdr3_aa: CTSSQEGLAGGVYEQYF

v_call: TRBV5-6
j_call: TRBJ2-1
cdr3_aa: CASSSLAGGDEQFF

v_call: TRBV30
j_call: TRBJ2-5
cdr3_aa: CAWARGIGQETQYF

v_call: TRBV6-6
j_call: TRBJ1-2
cdr3_aa: CASSYLEANYGYTF

v_call: TRBV11-2
j_call: TRBJ2-1
cdr3_aa: CASSLGLASNEQFF

v_call: TRBV28
j_call: TRBJ2-7
cdr3_aa: CASKTPGTGSEQYF